Following are 22 T cell receptor beta chains from one sample sequenced in a study of CD8+ T cells in alopecia areata. Reverse transcribed after extraction, RNA yielded cDNA as the sequencing template. TCRdb keeps only in-frame clones here, not all; method: immunoSEQ multiplex PCR. The profile shows approximately 98,000 clones, 50% to 60% of them singletons. The specimen was NKG2D-low CD8+ T cells sorted from blood. Receptor source: a human donor with alopecia areata.

This chain joins TRBV4-1 and TRBJ2-7; D gene unclear. Germline CDR1 is MGHRA and CDR2 is YSYEKL. V dropped 0 bases and J dropped 6 bases, with 9 bases sitting between them. The length of the CDR3 is 13 residues. CDR3 in amino acids: CASSQEGYAEQYF. The CDR3 nucleotides read TGCGCCAGCAGCCAAGAGGGATATGCCGAGCAGTACTTC.

The gene calls are TRBV9 and TRBJ2-5; 8 bases map to TRBD2. V gave up 3 bases and J gave up 1 base; unmatched junction bases: 8. The germline gives CDR1 SGDLS, CDR2 YYNGEE. The CDR3 sequence is 16 residues long. CDR3 sequence reads: CASSASLAAVQETQYF. In DNA form, the CDR3 reads TGTGCCAGCAGCGCCTCACTAGCGGCAGTCCAAGAGACCCAGTACTTC.

Only a few counts were recorded for this clone. The rearrangement links TRBV7-9 to TRBJ1-1; D possibly corresponds to TRBD1 (5 bases). Per the germline V gene, CDR1 is SEHNR and CDR2 is FQNEAQ (reference sequence). Trimming removed 6 bases at V and 1 base at J, with 9 bases between. The CDR3 has 13 residues. This CDR3 reads CASRPTENTEAFF. The CDR3 coding sequence is TGTGCCAGCAGGCCGACAGAGAACACTGAAGCTTTCTTT.

The V and J genes are TRBV7-6 and TRBJ2-7, with D hard to call. The germline V and J ends were trimmed by 4 bases and 7 bases, with 8 bases remaining between them. The CDR3 is made up of 11 amino acids. CDR1 is SGHVS and CDR2 is FNYEAQ in the germline V gene. Here the CDR3 reads CASSSSPEQYF. The CDR3 bases are TGTGCCAGCAGCTCGTCCCCGGAGCAGTACTTC.

V is TRBV25-1 and J is TRBJ1-2; 8 nucleotides align to TRBD1. V lost 6 bases to trimming and J lost 2 bases; unmatched junction nucleotides: 2. CDR3 length: 13 amino acids. The V gene's germline CDR1 is MGHDK and CDR2 SYGVNS. Here the CDR3 reads CASSRGLNYGYTF. The CDR3 nucleotides are TGTGCCAGCAGCAGGGGGCTCAACTATGGCTACACCTTC.

The J gene is TRBJ2-3, the V gene TRBV5-1; weak D call: TRBD1 (6 bases). V was cut by 4 bases and J by 3 bases, with 12 bases left in between. This CDR3 spans 14 amino acids. Germline V gene data show CDR1 as SGHRS and CDR2 as YFSETQ. CDR3 amino acids: CASSGYRETDTQYF. CDR3 bases: TGCGCCAGCAGCGGTTACAGGGAAACAGATACGCAGTATTTT.

This clone occurred a few times. The rearrangement joins TRBV28 to TRBJ2-7, with a weak D call TRBD2 (5 bases). This CDR3 is built from 14 residues. CDR1 is MDHEN, CDR2 SYDVKM, per germline. The germline V and J ends were trimmed by 1 base and 5 bases, with 12 bases remaining between them. CDR3 sequence: CASSLLRGLNEQYF. The CDR3 DNA reads TGTGCCAGCAGTTTATTAAGAGGGTTAAACGAGCAGTACTTC.

The rearrangement joins TRBV7-9 to TRBJ2-7; 8 nucleotides align to TRBD1. The germline CDR1 and CDR2 sequences are SEHNR and FQNEAQ (reference sequence). V shed 4 bases and J 4 bases; nucleotides not matched to a gene: 12. CDR3 size: 16 residues. This CDR3 is CASSSTRQGSVYEQYF. Here the CDR3 DNA reads TGTGCCAGCAGCTCTACTCGACAGGGGAGTGTGTACGAGCAGTACTTC. Full variable domain (missing parts from reference TRBV7-9 and TRBJ2-7): DTGVSQNPRHKITKRGQNVTFRCDPISEHNRLYWYRQTLGQGPEFLTYFQNEAQLEKSRLLSDRFSAERPKGSFSTLEIQRTEQGDSAMYLCASSSTRQGSVYEQYFGPGTRLTVT.

This rearrangement joins TRBV4-1 to TRBJ2-7, with a possible D match to TRBD1 (6 bases). From germline, CDR1 is MGHRA and CDR2 YSYEKL. V was clipped by 4 bases and J by 9 bases, with 25 bases between them. This CDR3 is built from 16 residues. CDR3 sequence (DNA): TGCGCCAGCAGCCCCCACCCGGAGATTGACAGGCGAATGCAGTACTTC. Its protein is CASSPHPEIDRRMQYF.

The genes are TRBV29-1 and TRBJ2-1; TRBD1 matches 8 bases. V was pared by 5 bases and J by 7 bases, with 13 bases of the junction left unmatched. The germline CDR1 and CDR2 sequences are SQVTM and ANQGSEA. The CDR3 is 15 residues long. This CDR3 reads CSVPGQDRPRNEQFF. CDR3 bases: TGCAGCGTTCCGGGACAGGACCGACCTAGGAATGAGCAGTTCTTC.

This clone was detected a few times. At one end, the junction sequence differs from germline, possibly due to a read error. CDR3 amino acids: CASSKEAGRHNEQFF. Written as DNA, the CDR3 is TGCGCCAGCAGCAAAGAAGCGGGACGACACAATGAGCAGTTCTTC. This rearrangement joins TRBV4-1 to TRBJ2-1; 7 nucleotides line up with TRBD2. There are 15 residues in the CDR3. Germline V lookup: CDR1 MGHRA, CDR2 YSYEKL.

This clone has more than one count but fewer than ten. The chain carries TRBV29-1 and TRBJ1-5, with D unresolved. CDR3 size: 13 residues. V lost 7 bases and J 5 bases, leaving 15 bases between the germline ends. Per germline, CDR1 SQVTM and CDR2 ANQGSEA. The CDR3, as DNA: TGCAGCGACCCAAGTTTGCGCCATCAGCCCCAGCATTTT. Translating gives CSDPSLRHQPQHF.

The V gene is TRBV7-9, the J gene TRBJ2-7, with 12 bases that match TRBD1. CDR1 is SEHNR, CDR2 FQNEAQ, per germline (reference sequence). Losses at the gene ends were 5 bases for V and 1 base for J; bases not matched to a gene: 15. The CDR3 is 19 residues long. The CDR3 spells CASSPTGQGASVRSYEQYF. The CDR3 DNA is TGTGCCAGCAGCCCCACGGGACAGGGGGCGAGTGTTCGATCCTACGAGCAGTACTTC. Complete variable domain (other parts from reference TRBV7-9 and TRBJ2-7): DTGVSQNPRHKITKRGQNVTFRCDPISEHNRLYWYRQTLGQGPEFLTYFQNEAQLEKSRLLSDRFSAERPKGSFSTLEIQRTEQGDSAMYLCASSPTGQGASVRSYEQYFGPGTRLTVT.

V and J are TRBV7-9 and TRBJ1-2; D unclear. Germline CDR1 reads SEHNR; CDR2 reads FQNEAQ (reference sequence). V gave up 8 bases and J gave up 3 bases, with 7 bases separating them. The CDR3 runs 11 residues. The CDR3 protein is CASGSYYGYTF. CDR3 DNA sequence: TGTGCCAGCGGTTCCTACTATGGCTACACCTTC. Full variable domain (rest looked up from reference TRBV7-9 and TRBJ1-2): DTGVSQNPRHKITKRGQNVTFRCDPISEHNRLYWYRQTLGQGPEFLTYFQNEAQLEKSRLLSDRFSAERPKGSFSTLEIQRTEQGDSAMYLCASGSYYGYTFGSGTRLTVV.

The V call is TRBV27, the J call TRBJ1-5; D is unclear. The CDR3 consists of 13 residues. The germline CDR1 and CDR2 sequences are MNHEY and SMNVEV (reference sequence). V was pared by 3 bases and J by 6 bases, with 9 bases between. The CDR3: CASSFGLGQPQHF. In DNA form, the CDR3 reads TGTGCCAGCAGTTTTGGACTGGGTCAGCCCCAGCATTTT.

The table lists this clone with a few counts. J is TRBJ1-1 and V is TRBV28, with 7 nucleotides matching TRBD1. V lost 5 bases to trimming and J lost 10 bases; unmatched junction nucleotides: 7. The V gene's germline CDR1 is MDHEN and CDR2 SYDVKM. This CDR3 is 12 amino acids long. The CDR3 DNA follows: TGTGCCAGCAGTACAACAGGGGTCACAGCTTTCTTT. Protein sequence: CASSTTGVTAFF.

The genes are TRBV19 and TRBJ1-1, with no clear D. The germline V gene encodes CDR1 LNHDA and CDR2 SQIVND (reference sequence). The CDR3 loop spans 12 amino acids. Trimming took off 7 bases at V and 8 bases at J, with 14 bases between the two ends. DNA for the CDR3: TGTGCCAGTACCCGAAATAGCAGGGAAGCTTTCTTT. Encoded protein: CASTRNSREAFF.

This chain uses TRBV7-9 with TRBJ2-7; the D is unclear. V was clipped by 6 bases and J by 1 base, with 7 bases between them. This CDR3 region has 12 residues. Germline V gives CDR1 SEHNR, CDR2 FQNEAQ (reference sequence). This CDR3 is CASSVGSYEQYF. CDR3 sequence (DNA): TGTGCCAGCAGTGTGGGGTCCTACGAGCAGTACTTC.

This clone was counted a few times. The J gene is TRBJ2-1, the V gene TRBV15; possible D gene TRBD2, 6 bases. CDR3 length: 16 amino acids. Germline V gives CDR1 LNHNV, CDR2 YYDKDF (reference sequence). V lost 1 base, J lost 2 bases, and 12 bases lay in between. The CDR3: CATSRGEDLTYNEQFF. CDR3 nucleotide sequence: TGTGCCACCAGCAGAGGGGAGGACTTGACCTACAATGAGCAGTTCTTC.

In its sample, this clone was seen a few times. J is TRBJ2-7 and V is TRBV28, with 7 bases lining up with TRBD2. The CDR3 has 15 amino acids. Germline assignment: CDR1 MDHEN and CDR2 SYDVKM. J gave up 0 bases and V 3 bases, and 5 bases lay outside the gene matches. CDR3 sequence reads: CASSLGGRPSYEQYF. CDR3 coding DNA: TGTGCCAGCAGTTTGGGCGGGAGACCCTCCTACGAGCAGTACTTC.

V usage is TRBV28 and J usage is TRBJ2-1; D unclear. CDR1 and CDR2 from the germline V gene are MDHEN and SYDVKM. The V and J ends lost 4 bases and 2 bases respectively, with 6 bases between them. CDR3 length: 13 amino acids. CDR3: CASSSNPYNEQFF. CDR3 DNA: TGTGCCAGCAGTTCCAATCCCTACAATGAGCAGTTCTTC.

The V call is TRBV5-1, the J call TRBJ1-3; possibly TRBD1 for D (6 bases). The CDR3 has 19 amino acids. Germline V lookup: CDR1 SGHRS, CDR2 YFSETQ. The V end lost 0 bases, the J end lost 4 bases, and 23 bases lay between the germline ends. In nucleotides, the CDR3 is TGCGCCAGCAGCTTGGTCCCAGGGACAACGGACGTACTGGGAAACACCATATATTTT. This translates into CASSLVPGTTDVLGNTIYF.